The present T cell receptor beta chain was sequenced within a study of T cell changes during pregnancy in multiple sclerosis. The CDR3 extends over 15 amino acids. Germline-derived CDR1 and CDR2 are MNHEY and SVGAGI. Trimming took off 0 bases at V and 2 bases at J, with 8 bases between the two ends. Sequencing was performed with immunoSEQ multiplex PCR; in TCRdb, only in-frame clones are kept and a portion is missing. The table includes approximately 60,000 clones, approximately 91% detected once. The J gene is TRBJ1-3, the V gene TRBV6-5, with D perhaps TRBD1 (6 bases). The sequenced sample was peripheral blood, obtained in the second trimester of pregnancy. This sequence originates from a female donor with multiple sclerosis, enrolled in a pregnancy study. The CDR3, as DNA: TGTGCCAGCAGTTACTCGCACAGGGCTGGAAACACCATATATTTT. Translating gives CASSYSHRAGNTIYF.